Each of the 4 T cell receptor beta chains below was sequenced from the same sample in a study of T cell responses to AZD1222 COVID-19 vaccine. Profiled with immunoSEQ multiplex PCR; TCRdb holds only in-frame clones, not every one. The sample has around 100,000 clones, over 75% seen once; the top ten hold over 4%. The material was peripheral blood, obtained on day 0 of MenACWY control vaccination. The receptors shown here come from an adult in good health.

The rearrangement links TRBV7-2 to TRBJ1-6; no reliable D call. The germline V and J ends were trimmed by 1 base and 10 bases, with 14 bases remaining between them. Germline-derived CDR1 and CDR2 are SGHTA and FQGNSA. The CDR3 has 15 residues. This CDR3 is CASSLEIPRLSPLHF. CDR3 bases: TGTGCCAGCAGCTTAGAAATTCCGCGTTTATCACCCCTCCACTTT.

The CDR3 DNA reads as TGTGCCAGCAGTGTCCGAAGGGACACTGAAGCTTTCTTT. It translates to CASSVRRDTEAFF. V is TRBV2 and J is TRBJ1-1; D remains unclear. There are 13 residues in the CDR3. Trimming shortened V by 4 bases and J by 3 bases, and 9 bases separated the two germline ends. In germline, CDR1 is SNHLY, CDR2 FYNNEI.

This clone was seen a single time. Here the CDR3 reads CACTGFGDTEAFF. Here the CDR3 DNA reads TGTGCCTGTACGGGATTTGGGGACACTGAAGCTTTCTTT. This chain connects TRBV30 to TRBJ1-1; D call uncertain. In germline, CDR1 is GTSNPN, CDR2 SVGIG (reference sequence). There are 13 residues in the CDR3. Deletions cut 6 bases from V and 3 bases from J, with 14 bases between.

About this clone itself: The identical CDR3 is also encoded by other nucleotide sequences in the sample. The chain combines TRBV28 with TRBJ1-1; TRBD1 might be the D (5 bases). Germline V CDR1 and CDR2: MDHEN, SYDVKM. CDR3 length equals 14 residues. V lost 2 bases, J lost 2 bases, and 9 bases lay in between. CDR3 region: CASSLQGFNTEAFF. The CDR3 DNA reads TGTGCCAGCAGTTTACAGGGTTTTAACACTGAAGCTTTCTTT.